The T cell receptor beta chain described here comes from a study of CD8 T cells in Susac syndrome. V shed 0 bases and J shed 3 bases, with 6 bases lying between them. The germline gives CDR1 LGHNA, CDR2 YSLEER. The CDR3 consists of 15 residues. Study outcomes and limitations: In Susac syndrome, CD8+ expansion was highest in TEMRA and active disease.

In regard to this clonotype: Its specificity is unknown.

Random hexamers were used to reverse transcribe the RNA input (about 0.5 to 1 ug). TCRdb reprocessed the immunoSEQ multiplex PCR reads with MiXCR, giving one entry per CDR3 protein. The repertoire has about 120,000 distinct CDR3 sequences, roughly 94% of them found once; the top ten carry around 0.27%. The receptor comes from a human donor with Susac syndrome. The rearrangement links TRBV4-3 to TRBJ1-6, with D unresolved. The sequencing input was CD8+ T cells from PBMCs. The CDR3 bases are TGCGCCAGCAGCCAAGAGCCCGACTATAATTCACCCCTCCACTTT. This codes for CASSQEPDYNSPLHF.